The 6 T cell receptor beta chains listed next were all sequenced from one sample in a study of breast tumors, draining lymph nodes, adjacent tissues. TCRdb re-called the multiplex PCR reads with MiXCR, one entry per CDR3 protein. Here the sample spans hundreds of thousands of distinct CDR3 sequences, approximately 30% being singletons. The lymph nodes were axillary draining lymph nodes from breast cancer patients. The material sequenced was axillary lymph node tissue. These receptors were obtained from a female donor with breast cancer. Some clones in this sample may be carry-over from other donors' samples.

This clonotype was counted only a few times. This sequence joins TRBV7-9 and TRBJ1-1; D gene unclear. Germline V gene sequence: CDR1 SEHNR, CDR2 FQNEAQ (reference sequence). The V gene lost 11 bases and the J gene lost 7 bases, with 23 bases spanning the gap. CDR3 length: 14 residues. The CDR3: CAGGRLGILGEAFF. The DNA for the CDR3 is TGTGCCGGCGGACGGTTGGGAATCCTGGGTGAAGCTTTCTTT.

With regard to this clonotype: A read error is likely, as this CDR3 ends without the conserved phenylalanine or tryptophan. It is unclear where the CDR3 begins or ends on the DNA, so no DNA is shown, and the CDR3 is as TCRdb lists it. The chain uses TRBV20-1 and TRBJ2-1; no DNA check was done on the table's D call, TRBD2. A total of 15 residues make up the CDR3, ends included. The germline V gene has CDR1 DFQATT and CDR2 SNEGSKA (reference sequence). The CDR3 spells CSVERASGMLGEQSS.

Concerning this clonotype: This may stem from a read error, because a much larger clone lies one nucleotide away. This rearrangement joins TRBV11-2 to TRBJ1-4; no firm D call. Per the germline V gene, CDR1 is SGHAT and CDR2 is FQNNGV. Trimming removed 6 bases from V and 7 bases from J, with 15 bases in between. The CDR3 sequence is 14 residues long. Written as DNA, the CDR3 is TGTGCCAGCAGTCGTGGACCCCGGGCTGAAAAACTGTTTTTT. The encoded protein is CASSRGPRAEKLFF.

Many counts were recorded for this clonotype. V and J are TRBV5-6 and TRBJ2-1, with D perhaps TRBD2 (6 bases). There are 15 residues in the CDR3. Germline loops: CDR1 SGHDT, CDR2 YYEEEE. V lost 1 base, J lost 0 bases, and 8 bases lay in between. CDR3: CASSLYGGSYNEQFF. In DNA, the CDR3 is TGTGCCAGCAGCTTGTACGGGGGCTCCTACAATGAGCAGTTCTTC.

This clonotype has ten or more counts. This chain links TRBV5-1 with TRBJ1-4; 9 bases line up with TRBD1. The CDR3 covers 15 residues. The germline gives CDR1 SGHRS, CDR2 YFSETQ. With V trimmed by 3 bases and J by 8 bases, 8 bases remained unmatched. The CDR3 loop is CASSSTGGAHEKLFF. DNA of the CDR3: TGCGCCAGCAGCTCAACAGGGGGCGCGCACGAAAAACTGTTTTTT.

This chain links TRBV20-1 with TRBJ2-5, with TRBD2 matching over 10 bases. There are 17 residues in the CDR3. Germline CDR1 is DFQATT and CDR2 is SNEGSKA (reference sequence). J lost 5 bases, V lost 0 bases, and 12 bases had no gene match. CDR3 residues: CSARDRGLAGDRETQYF. CDR3 nucleotide sequence: TGCAGTGCTAGAGATCGGGGGCTAGCGGGAGATCGGGAGACCCAGTACTTC.